These 5 T cell receptor beta chains originate from one sample sequenced in a study of blood T cells in healthy people across ages. Primed by a sample-barcoded 5' primer and a J-beta primer mix, a second PCR proceeded for 7 to 11 cycles. One entry per CDR3 protein, called by TCRdb with MiXCR from the 5' RACE reads. The sample shows under 2 million distinct CDR3 sequences, roughly 30% of them seen only once. Sequenced input: blood. These receptor sequences come from a young woman in good health.

V usage is TRBV7-2 and J usage is TRBJ1-6; TRBD1 agrees at 9 bases. V lost 6 bases, J lost 11 bases, and 14 bases stayed unmatched. CDR3 length equals 16 residues. The V gene's germline CDR1 is SGHTA and CDR2 FQGNSA. In DNA, the CDR3 is TGTGCCAGCAGACCGGGACAGGGTTTGTGGATGCCACCCCTCCACTTT. Translating it yields CASRPGQGLWMPPLHF. Combining the CDR3 with reference TRBV7-2 and TRBJ1-6 gives the whole variable domain GAGVSQSPSNKVTEKGKDVELRCDPISGHTALYWYRQSLGQGLEFLIYFQGNSAPDKSGLPSDRFSAERTGGSVSTLTIQRTQQEDSAVYLCASRPGQGLWMPPLHFGNGTRLTVT.

This clonotype showed up just a few times. This chain joins TRBV12-3 or TRBV12-4 and TRBJ2-1; 9 nucleotides agree with TRBD2. J was trimmed by 6 bases and V by 1 base; bases with no gene match: 4. The CDR3 has 15 residues. The CDR3 region has the DNA TGTGCCAGCAGTTTAGTTCCTAGCGGGATCAATGAGCAGTTCTTC. This sequence encodes CASSLVPSGINEQFF.

J is TRBJ1-5 and V is TRBV20-1; weak D call: TRBD1 (5 bases). Germline values: CDR1 DFQATT, CDR2 SNEGSKA (reference sequence). With 3 bases removed from V and 6 bases from J, the gap between germline ends came to 15 bases. CDR3 length: 14 residues. The CDR3 is CSARPRGRGQPQHF. In DNA form, the CDR3 reads TGCAGTGCTAGGCCACGGGGCCGGGGTCAGCCCCAGCATTTT.

CDR3 nucleotide sequence: TGTGCCAGCAGCTCAAGCCGGGACAGGAGATTTACAGATACGCAGTATTTT. Translated: CASSSSRDRRFTDTQYF. The chain carries TRBV5-4 and TRBJ2-3; 8 bases agree with TRBD1. V dropped 3 bases and J dropped 3; count of bases not matched to a gene: 12. Per germline, CDR1 SGHNT and CDR2 YYREEE (reference sequence). The CDR3 consists of 17 residues.

This clonotype was observed a handful of times. The chain uses TRBV7-9 and TRBJ2-4, with 7 bases lining up with TRBD1. The CDR3 loop spans 14 amino acids. The V gene end was trimmed by 4 bases and the J gene end by 13 bases; junction bases not matched to a gene: 13. CDR1 is SEHNR and CDR2 is FQNEAQ in the germline V gene (reference sequence). The DNA of the CDR3 is TGTGCCAGCAGCTCCTCGAGACAGGGTCAAGAGCAGTACTTC. Residues: CASSSSRQGQEQYF.